This TCR beta chain stems from a study of technical replicates of blood from several donors. The method was immunoSEQ multiplex PCR; TCRdb's version includes in-frame clones alone and lacks a portion of them. The sample has tens of thousands of clones; 94% are singletons. The CDR3 runs 15 residues. Per germline, CDR1 MNHNY and CDR2 SVGAGI (reference sequence). V trimming: 8 bases; J trimming: 10 bases; junction bases outside the gene matches: 15. Source material: T cells isolated from PBMCs. The chain has TRBV6-6 and TRBJ2-1; 9 positions match TRBD1. The TCR sequence derives from a human donor in good health. CDR3 region: CASGGGTGYVGEQFF. In DNA form, the CDR3 reads TGTGCCAGCGGGGGGGGGACAGGGTACGTCGGCGAGCAGTTCTTC.